A single sample is the source of the 30 T cell receptor beta chains below, sequenced in a study of T cell repertoires in ileal Crohn's disease. Time point given: neoterminal ileum biopsy at postoperative endoscopy, about 6 months after surgery. The table came from immunoSEQ multiplex PCR; TCRdb's copy has only in-frame clones and leaves some out. There are some 13,000 clones in the sample; 70% to 90% occur only once, and about 15% lies in the top ten. The sequencing input was ileal tissue. These TCRs come from an adult with Crohn's disease.

The chain joins TRBV11-2 to TRBJ2-1, with 12 bases fitting TRBD2. V trimming: 1 base; J trimming: 9 bases; junction bases outside the gene matches: 10. Germline values: CDR1 SGHAT, CDR2 FQNNGV. This CDR3 comprises 17 residues. CDR3 sequence reads: CASSLVSLAGGFSEQFF. Written as DNA, the CDR3 is TGTGCCAGCAGCTTAGTTAGCCTAGCGGGGGGGTTTAGTGAGCAGTTCTTC.

The chain combines TRBV5-4 with TRBJ2-2, with a possible D match to TRBD1 (6 bases). Trimming took off 5 bases at V and 4 bases at J, with 9 bases between the two ends. This CDR3 is built from 13 residues. Germline V gene lookup returns CDR1 SGHNT and CDR2 YYREEE (reference sequence). The CDR3 reads CASRNRATGELFF. Written as DNA, the CDR3 is TGTGCCAGCAGGAACAGGGCCACCGGGGAGCTGTTTTTT.

Here the CDR3 reads CASSRGPGANVLTF. The CDR3 DNA reads TGTGCCAGCTCGAGGGGGCCTGGGGCCAACGTCCTGACTTTC. J is TRBJ2-6 and V is TRBV5-8, with TRBD1 matching 7 bases. Trimming at V came to 7 bases and at J to 2 bases, leaving 3 bases not matched to a gene. CDR1 is SGHTS, CDR2 YDEGEE, per germline. The CDR3 spans 14 residues.

This rearrangement joins TRBV6-1 to TRBJ2-1; D is perhaps TRBD2 (6 bases). The germline CDR1 and CDR2 sequences are MNHNS and SASEGT. Deletions cut 5 bases from V and 6 bases from J, with 14 bases between. The CDR3 sequence is 14 residues long. For the CDR3, the DNA is TGTGCCAGCAGTCCGGGACTCCCCCTCAATGAGCAGTTCTTC. It codes for CASSPGLPLNEQFF.

The genes are TRBV6-4 and TRBJ2-1, with a weak D call TRBD2 (6 bases). Per germline, CDR1 MRHNA and CDR2 SNTAGT. The CDR3 runs to 14 residues. Trimming removed 6 bases from V and 5 bases from J, with 14 bases in between. CDR3 DNA sequence: TGTGCCAGCAGGGCGGGACCTAATAACAATGAGCAGTTCTTC. Protein: CASRAGPNNNEQFF.

This chain joins TRBV27 and TRBJ2-5, with a tentative D call TRBD2 (5 bases). This CDR3 spans 14 amino acids. The V gene's germline CDR1 is MNHEY and CDR2 SMNVEV (reference sequence). V was pared by 6 bases and J by 2 bases, with 13 bases between. The CDR3 DNA sequence: TGTGCCAGCAGCTCACTCGGGATTCAAGAGACCCAGTACTTC. The encoded protein is CASSSLGIQETQYF.

J is TRBJ2-5 and V is TRBV7-2; D is uncertain. V was cut by 5 bases and J by 5 bases, with 12 bases left in between. Per germline, CDR1 SGHTA and CDR2 FQGNSA. The CDR3 consists of 13 residues. The CDR3 DNA sequence: TGTGCCAGCAGCCCCCCCTCGGTCGAGACCCAGTACTTC. It yields the protein CASSPPSVETQYF.

V and J are TRBV7-2 and TRBJ1-1; possible D gene TRBD1, 5 bases. This CDR3 is 14 amino acids long. Trimming pared 5 bases from V and 5 bases from J, leaving 15 bases between. Germline-derived CDR1 and CDR2 are SGHTA and FQGNSA. This CDR3 reads CASSPRVGSTEAFF. The CDR3 DNA reads as TGTGCCAGCAGCCCCAGGGTCGGGAGTACTGAAGCTTTCTTT. The full variable domain, its missing parts supplied by reference TRBV7-2 and TRBJ1-1, is GAGVSQSPSNKVTEKGKDVELRCDPISGHTALYWYRQSLGQGLEFLIYFQGNSAPDKSGLPSDRFSAERTGGSVSTLTIQRTQQEDSAVYLCASSPRVGSTEAFFGQGTRLTVV.

The V gene is TRBV29-1, the J gene TRBJ1-4, with 9 bases identical to TRBD1. Per the germline V gene, CDR1 is SQVTM and CDR2 is ANQGSEA. This CDR3 region has 15 residues. The V segment lost 0 bases and the J segment 10 bases; nucleotides outside the gene matches: 9. The CDR3 sequence: CSVEERGTGLGKLFF. CDR3 sequence (DNA): TGCAGCGTTGAAGAGAGGGGGACAGGGTTGGGAAAACTGTTTTTT.

V gene TRBV19 combines with J gene TRBJ2-7, with D possibly being TRBD1 (7 bases). Trimming took off 6 bases at V and 1 base at J, with 13 bases between the two ends. Germline V gene lookup returns CDR1 LNHDA and CDR2 SQIVND (reference sequence). The CDR3 consists of 14 residues. The CDR3 bases are TGTGCCAGTAGCCGACAGGGAGGATCCTACGAGCAGTACTTC. Its translation is CASSRQGGSYEQYF.

The V and J genes are TRBV28 and TRBJ1-5; a possible D gene is TRBD1 (5 bases). The V end lost 4 bases, the J end lost 7 bases, and 20 bases lay between the germline ends. This CDR3 comprises 16 residues. Germline assignment: CDR1 MDHEN and CDR2 SYDVKM. The CDR3 region has the DNA TGTGCCAGCAGTTCCATGGGACTCTGGGTTATCCAGCCCCAGCATTTT. It specifies CASSSMGLWVIQPQHF.

The chain has TRBV19 and TRBJ2-1, with 7 nucleotides matching TRBD2. CDR1 LNHDA and CDR2 SQIVND come from the germline V gene (reference sequence). The J segment lost 10 bases and the V segment lost 0 bases, leaving 6 bases of the junction unmatched. The CDR3 sequence is 14 residues long. CDR3 loop: CASSIELLAQEQFF. Written as DNA, the CDR3 is TGTGCCAGTAGTATAGAACTACTAGCGCAGGAGCAGTTCTTC. The full variable domain, rest sourced from reference TRBV19 and TRBJ2-1, is DGGITQSPKYLFRKEGQNVTLSCEQNLNHDAMYWYRQDPGQGLRLIYYSQIVNDFQKGDIAEGYSVSREKKESFPLTVTSAQKNPTAFYLCASSIELLAQEQFFGPGTRLTVL.

This clone was seen only a few times. V is TRBV5-1 and J is TRBJ2-3; TRBD1 aligns across 9 bases. Trimming cost V 0 bases and J 10 bases; bases outside gene matches: 6. The CDR3 extends over 14 amino acids. Germline CDR1 is SGHRS and CDR2 is YFSETQ. CDR3 sequence reads: CASSLGVTGGAQYF. In DNA form, the CDR3 reads TGCGCCAGCAGCTTGGGCGTAACAGGGGGCGCGCAGTATTTT.

The rearrangement uses TRBV11-2 and TRBJ1-2; 11 positions match TRBD1. Germline CDR1 SGHAT, CDR2 FQNNGV. Trimming took 5 bases from V and 2 from J; bases not matched to a gene: 4. The CDR3 consists of 15 residues. The CDR3: CASSRGQGANYGYTF. The CDR3 DNA follows: TGTGCCAGCAGCCGCGGACAGGGGGCCAACTATGGCTACACCTTC. Based on the CDR3 plus reference TRBV11-2 and TRBJ1-2, the full variable domain is EAGVAQSPRYKIIEKRQSVAFWCNPISGHATLYWYQQILGQGPKLLIQFQNNGVVDDSQLPKDRFSAERLKGVDSTLKIQPAKLEDSAVYLCASSRGQGANYGYTFGSGTRLTVV.

The V and J genes are TRBV5-1 and TRBJ2-5, with TRBD2 matching over 11 bases. Trimming cost V 2 bases and J 4 bases; bases outside gene matches: 1. This CDR3 comprises 14 residues. Germline assignment: CDR1 SGHRS and CDR2 YFSETQ. CDR3: CASSFGTSGETQYF. The CDR3 coding sequence is TGCGCCAGCAGCTTCGGGACTAGCGGAGAGACCCAGTACTTC.

The J gene is TRBJ2-4, the V gene TRBV19; 9 bases are shared with TRBD1. The V gene's germline CDR1 is LNHDA and CDR2 SQIVND (reference sequence). J lost 1 base, V lost 6 bases, and 7 bases had no gene match. This CDR3 has 16 residues. CDR3 in amino acids: CASSGTGGQAKNIQYF. The CDR3 DNA sequence: TGTGCCAGTAGCGGAACAGGGGGCCAGGCCAAAAACATTCAGTACTTC.

This sequence joins TRBV7-8 and TRBJ1-5, with D tentatively TRBD1 (5 bases). Trimming left V 5 bases short and J 4 bases short, with 12 bases between. CDR1 and CDR2 from the germline V gene are SGHVS and FQNEAQ. This CDR3 is 14 amino acids long. CDR3 sequence reads: CASSRLGQNQPQHF. The CDR3 DNA reads TGTGCCAGCAGCCGTCTGGGGCAAAATCAGCCCCAGCATTTT.

V usage is TRBV28 and J usage is TRBJ2-1; D possibly corresponds to TRBD2 (6 bases). The V end was cut by 5 bases, the J end by 8 bases, with 28 bases between. Germline CDR1 MDHEN, CDR2 SYDVKM. There are 18 residues in the CDR3. The CDR3 here is CASSPTPPRRGSYDEQFF. CDR3 nucleotide sequence: TGTGCCAGCAGTCCTACCCCCCCTAGGAGGGGAAGTTACGATGAGCAGTTCTTC.

The V gene is TRBV6-6, the J gene TRBJ2-5; D remains ambiguous. This CDR3 region has 13 residues. Per the germline V gene, CDR1 is MNHNY and CDR2 is SVGAGI (reference sequence). V dropped 4 bases and J dropped 13 bases, with 19 bases sitting between them. CDR3 in amino acids: CASSSSPNSLPYF. DNA of the CDR3: TGTGCCAGCAGTTCATCCCCAAACTCCTTGCCGTACTTC.

CDR3 bases: TGTGCCAGCAGTATCGACAGGGGTGGGGAGACCCAGTACTTC. The encoded protein is CASSIDRGGETQYF. The chain is built from TRBV2 and TRBJ2-5; 8 nucleotides line up with TRBD1. The CDR3 length is 14 residues. From germline, CDR1 is SNHLY and CDR2 FYNNEI. The V and J ends lost 5 bases and 5 bases, in that order; junction bases with no gene match: 7. The entire variable domain, with the rest obtained from reference TRBV2 and TRBJ2-5, is as follows: EPEVTQTPSHQVTQMGQEVILRCVPISNHLYFYWYRQILGQKVEFLVSFYNNEISEKSEIFDDQFSVERPDGSNFTLKIRSTKLEDSAMYFCASSIDRGGETQYFGPGTRLLVL.

This clone was observed once. The rearrangement joins TRBV30 to TRBJ2-3, with TRBD2 identical over 7 bases. Trimming at V came to 0 bases and at J to 3 bases, leaving 6 bases not matched to a gene. There are 15 residues in the CDR3. The germline CDR1 and CDR2 sequences are GTSNPN and SVGIG (reference sequence). The CDR3 nucleotides are TGTGCCTGGAGTGTTCCAGCGGGATTAACAGATACGCAGTATTTT. Protein: CAWSVPAGLTDTQYF.

This clone was picked up one time. The chain couples TRBV7-3 to TRBJ1-1; tentative D call: TRBD1 (5 bases). V was pared by 3 bases and J by 1 base, with 12 bases between. The CDR3 is 15 amino acids. CDR1 and CDR2 from the germline V gene are SGHTA and FQGTGA. This CDR3 is CASSFSGDPNTEAFF. In DNA, the CDR3 is TGTGCCAGCAGCTTCTCGGGGGATCCGAACACTGAAGCTTTCTTT.

The genes are TRBV5-4 and TRBJ1-4; 10 nucleotides agree with TRBD1. The CDR3 runs to 16 residues. J gave up 8 bases and V 4 bases, and 11 bases lay outside the gene matches. Germline CDR1 and CDR2: SGHNT and YYREEE (reference sequence). The CDR3 bases are TGTGCCAGCAGCCCTGCCCCAGGGACAGGGGCCGAAAAACTGTTTTTT. It codes for CASSPAPGTGAEKLFF.

V usage is TRBV5-6 and J usage is TRBJ2-2; 9 nucleotides line up with TRBD1. The trim removed 4 bases at V and 5 bases at J, leaving 6 bases unmatched. The CDR3 is 15 residues long. Germline V gene sequence: CDR1 SGHDT, CDR2 YYEEEE. The CDR3 DNA is TGTGCCAGCAGCCAAACAGGGGGCGCTACCGGGGAGCTGTTTTTT. Protein: CASSQTGGATGELFF.

The chain links TRBV30 to TRBJ1-3; no clear D gene. Germline-derived CDR1 and CDR2 are GTSNPN and SVGIG (reference sequence). The CDR3 extends over 13 amino acids. V was pared by 4 bases and J by 3 bases, with 10 bases between. CDR3 bases: TGTGCCTGGACTAAGACTGATGGAAACACCATATATTTT. Its translation: CAWTKTDGNTIYF.

This chain links TRBV5-4 with TRBJ2-2; the D is unclear. The V end lost 4 bases, the J end lost 1 base, and 11 bases lay between the germline ends. Germline assignment: CDR1 SGHNT and CDR2 YYREEE (reference sequence). The CDR3 loop spans 15 amino acids. The CDR3 sequence is CASSPERQNTGELFF. DNA for the CDR3: TGTGCCAGCAGCCCCGAAAGACAGAACACCGGGGAGCTGTTTTTT.

The chain uses TRBV4-1 and TRBJ2-5; 7 nucleotides agree with TRBD1. The DNA end lines up better with TRBJ2-7; the J call may be wrong. Germline V CDR1 and CDR2: MGHRA, YSYEKL. This CDR3 is 14 amino acids long. For the CDR3, the DNA is TGCGCCAGCAGCCCGTCCGGGACAGCCTACGAGCAGTACTTC. Translation gives CASSPSGTAYEQYF.

The rearrangement joins TRBV10-3 to TRBJ1-5, with 9 bases that match TRBD1. Germline V gives CDR1 ENHRY, CDR2 SYGVKD. The CDR3 has 13 residues. J was trimmed by 6 bases and V by 6 bases; bases with no gene match: 3. In nucleotides, the CDR3 is TGTGCCATCAGACAGGGGGCGGGTCAGCCCCAGCATTTT. This sequence encodes CAIRQGAGQPQHF.

This chain links TRBV5-6 with TRBJ2-7, with 13 positions matching TRBD2. J gave up 12 bases and V 0 bases, and 6 bases lay outside the gene matches. This CDR3 has 14 residues. Looked up from germline, CDR1 is SGHDT and CDR2 is YYEEEE. In DNA, the CDR3 is TGTGCCAGCAGCTTGGCACTAGCGGGAGGGAGTCCGTACTTC. This encodes CASSLALAGGSPYF.

This clone occurred a few times. The V call is TRBV15, the J call TRBJ1-1, with a tentative D call TRBD1 (6 bases). This CDR3 region has 14 residues. Between the trimmed V and J ends, which lost 0 bases and 4 bases, there was a span of 9 bases. Germline loops: CDR1 LNHNV, CDR2 YYDKDF (reference sequence). The CDR3 nucleotides read TGTGCCACCAGCAGAGAGGGGGCGGGCACTGAAGCTTTCTTT. It translates to CATSREGAGTEAFF. The full variable domain, completed using reference TRBV15 and TRBJ1-1, is DAMVIQNPRYQVTQFGKPVTLSCSQTLNHNVMYWYQQKSSQAPKLLFHYYDKDFNNEADTPDNFQSRRPNTSFCFLDIRSPGLGDTAMYLCATSREGAGTEAFFGQGTRLTVV.